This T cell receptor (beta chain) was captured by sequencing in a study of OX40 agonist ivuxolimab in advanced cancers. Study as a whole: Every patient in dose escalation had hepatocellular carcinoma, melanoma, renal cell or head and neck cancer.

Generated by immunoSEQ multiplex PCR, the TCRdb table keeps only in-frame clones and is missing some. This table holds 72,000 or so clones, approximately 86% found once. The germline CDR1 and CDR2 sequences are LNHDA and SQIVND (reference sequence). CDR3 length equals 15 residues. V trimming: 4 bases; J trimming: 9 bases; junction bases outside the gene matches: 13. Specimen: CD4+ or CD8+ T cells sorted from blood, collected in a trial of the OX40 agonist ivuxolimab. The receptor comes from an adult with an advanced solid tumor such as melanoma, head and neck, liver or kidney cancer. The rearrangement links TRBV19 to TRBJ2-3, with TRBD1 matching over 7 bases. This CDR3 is CASSTQTGSGVTQYF. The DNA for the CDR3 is TGTGCCAGTAGTACCCAGACAGGGTCTGGGGTAACGCAGTATTTT.